This T cell receptor (beta chain) came from a study of blood T cell repertoires in COVID-19. In the study overall: There were acute and convalescent COVID-19 samples, and they came from the United States, Italy and Spain.

As originally analysed: Estimates of nucleated cell counts were drawn from the amplification of reference gene primers. The table came from immunoSEQ multiplex PCR; TCRdb's copy has only in-frame clones and leaves some out. For V, J and clone size, that table is used; D and trimming come from the DNA. The table shows roughly 410,000 clones, with about 89% occurring only once. The CDR3 spans 13 residues. V lost 7 bases to trimming and J lost 5 bases, with 12 bases between them. The germline V gene has CDR1 LNHDA and CDR2 SQIVND (reference sequence). This clonotype was obtained from a man aged 40-49 years with acute or convalescent COVID-19. The rearrangement links TRBV19 to TRBJ1-5; tentative D call: TRBD1 (5 bases). Material: peripheral blood. In DNA form, the CDR3 reads TGTGCCAGTAATGAGGAGGGGCATCAGCCCCAGCATTTT. As protein: CASNEEGHQPQHF.